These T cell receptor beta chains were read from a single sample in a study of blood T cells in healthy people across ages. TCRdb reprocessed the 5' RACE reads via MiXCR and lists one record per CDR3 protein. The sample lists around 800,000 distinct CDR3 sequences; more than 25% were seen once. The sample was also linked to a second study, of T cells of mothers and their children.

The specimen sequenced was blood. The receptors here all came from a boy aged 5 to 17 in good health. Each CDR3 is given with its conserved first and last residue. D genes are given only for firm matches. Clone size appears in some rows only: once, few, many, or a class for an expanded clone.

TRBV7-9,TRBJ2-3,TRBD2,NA,CASSFRAGSTDTQYF,TGTGCCAGCAGCTTTAGAGCGGGGAGCACAGATACGCAGTATTTT
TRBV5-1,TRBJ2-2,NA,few,CASSPVYGGELFF,TGCGCCAGCAGCCCGGTGTACGGCGGGGAGCTGTTTTTT
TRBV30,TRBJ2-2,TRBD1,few,CAWQGAGELFF,TGTGCCTGGCAGGGGGCCGGGGAGCTGTTTTTT
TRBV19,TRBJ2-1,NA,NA,CASSNRYNEQFF,TGTGCCAGTAGTAATAGATACAATGAGCAGTTCTTC
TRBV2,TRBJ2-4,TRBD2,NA,CAAGREDRNIQYF,TGTGCCGCCGGGCGGGAGGATCGAAACATTCAGTACTTC
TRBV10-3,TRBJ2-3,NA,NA,CAISEGRDTDTQYF,TGTGCCATCAGTGAGGGCCGAGACACAGATACGCAGTATTTT
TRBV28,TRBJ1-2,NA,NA,CASRPGGSRDGYTF,TGTGCCAGCAGGCCCGGGGGGTCGAGGGATGGCTACACCTTC
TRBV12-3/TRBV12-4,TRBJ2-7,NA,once,CASSLVQGGVYEQYF,TGTGCCAGCAGTTTAGTACAGGGAGGTGTCTATGAGCAGTACTTC
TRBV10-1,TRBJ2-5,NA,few,CASSESVGGLSKETQYF,TGCGCCAGCAGTGAGTCTGTGGGGGGCCTAAGCAAAGAGACCCAGTACTTC
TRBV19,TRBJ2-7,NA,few,CASSKSGSLPYEQYF,TGTGCCAGTAGTAAATCGGGGAGTCTTCCTTACGAGCAGTACTTC
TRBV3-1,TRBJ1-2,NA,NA,CASTPSLWGTNYGYTF,TGTGCCAGCACCCCGAGTCTGTGGGGTACTAACTATGGCTACACCTTC
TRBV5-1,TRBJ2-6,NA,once,CASSLDPAELILTF,TGCGCCAGCAGCTTGGATCCCGCAGAACTAATCCTGACTTTC
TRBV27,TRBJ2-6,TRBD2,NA,CASSFLAGGPFFSGANVLTF,TGTGCCAGCAGCTTCCTCGCGGGGGGCCCATTCTTCTCTGGGGCCAACGTCCTGACTTTC
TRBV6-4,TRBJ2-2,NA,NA,CASRVSTENTGELFF,TGTGCCAGCAGGGTCTCGACAGAAAACACCGGGGAGCTGTTTTTT
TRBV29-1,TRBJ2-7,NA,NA,CSVVNPGFHEQYF,TGCAGCGTCGTGAATCCCGGGTTTCACGAGCAGTACTTC
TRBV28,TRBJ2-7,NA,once,CASRAIAQSLSYEQYF,TGTGCCAGCAGAGCAATAGCCCAAAGTCTCTCCTACGAGCAGTACTTC
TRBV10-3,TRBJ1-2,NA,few,CATGFGTNYGYTF,TGTGCCACCGGATTCGGAACTAACTATGGCTACACCTTC
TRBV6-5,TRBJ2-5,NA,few,CASSWGRWKQETQYF,TGTGCCAGCAGTTGGGGACGGTGGAAACAAGAGACCCAGTACTTC
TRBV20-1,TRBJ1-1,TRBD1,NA,CSAERDRATEAFF,TGCAGTGCTGAGCGGGACAGGGCCACTGAAGCTTTCTTT
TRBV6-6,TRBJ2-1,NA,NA,CASSYSGGVTYNEQFF,TGTGCCAGCAGTTACTCTGGCGGGGTCACCTACAATGAGCAGTTCTTC
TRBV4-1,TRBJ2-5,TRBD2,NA,CASSQDQRGGLHETQYF,TGCGCCAGCAGCCAAGACCAGCGGGGGGGACTCCACGAGACCCAGTACTTC
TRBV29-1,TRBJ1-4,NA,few,CSGSTNEKLFF,TGCAGCGGATCGACTAATGAAAAACTGTTTTTT
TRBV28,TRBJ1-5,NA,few,CASSLPAGGSGQPQHF,TGTGCCAGCAGTTTACCGGCCGGGGGGTCAGGTCAGCCCCAGCATTTT
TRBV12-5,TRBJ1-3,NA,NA,CASGLVVTAAGNTIYF,TGTGCTAGTGGTTTGGTAGTGACCGCCGCTGGAAACACCATATATTTT
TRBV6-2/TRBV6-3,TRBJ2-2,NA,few,CASSYSIVPGELFF,TGTGCCAGCAGTTACTCGATCGTGCCCGGGGAGCTGTTTTTT
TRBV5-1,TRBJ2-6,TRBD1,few,CASSLNFRGQASGANVLTF,TGCGCCAGCAGCCTTAACTTTCGGGGACAGGCTTCTGGGGCCAACGTCCTGACTTTC
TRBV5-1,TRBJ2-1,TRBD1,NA,CASSLGGDRAHNEQFF,TGCGCCAGCAGCTTGGGGGGGGACAGGGCCCACAATGAGCAGTTCTTC
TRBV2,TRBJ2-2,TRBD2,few,CASSVSSRGGANTGELFF,TGTGCCAGCAGTGTATCCAGTCGGGGGGGTGCGAACACCGGGGAGCTGTTTTTT
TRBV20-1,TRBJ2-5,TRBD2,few,CSASGLAGGGETQYF,TGCAGTGCATCCGGACTAGCGGGGGGCGGAGAGACCCAGTACTTC
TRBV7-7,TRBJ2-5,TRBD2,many,CASSPTSGRALRQETQYF,TGTGCTAGCAGCCCCACTAGCGGGAGGGCCCTCCGGCAAGAGACCCAGTACTTC
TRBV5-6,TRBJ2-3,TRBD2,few,CASSTWGSGDTQYF,TGTGCCAGCAGCACTTGGGGTAGCGGGGATACGCAGTATTTT
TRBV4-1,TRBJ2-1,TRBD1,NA,CASSQESGDRGLWNEQFF,TGCGCCAGCAGCCAAGAAAGCGGGGACAGGGGCCTCTGGAATGAGCAGTTCTTC
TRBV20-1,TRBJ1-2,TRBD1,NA,CSARETGLYGYTF,TGCAGTGCTAGAGAGACAGGGCTCTATGGCTACACCTTC
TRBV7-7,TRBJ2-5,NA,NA,CAGSLAGGGQTQYF,TGTGCCGGCAGCTTAGCCGGCGGCGGTCAGACCCAGTACTTC
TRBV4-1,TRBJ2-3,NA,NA,CASSQTRDGSYTDTQYF,TGCGCCAGCAGCCAAACCCGGGACGGCAGTTACACAGATACGCAGTATTTT
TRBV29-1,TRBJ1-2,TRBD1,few,CSVPYQQGGDYGYTF,TGCAGCGTTCCTTACCAACAGGGGGGCGACTATGGCTACACCTTC
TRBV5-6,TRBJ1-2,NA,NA,CASSFDGGRDYGYTF,TGTGCCAGCAGCTTCGATGGCGGGCGGGACTATGGCTACACCTTC
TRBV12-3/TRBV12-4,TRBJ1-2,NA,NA,CASSFEVRGYTF,TGTGCCAGCAGTTTTGAAGTTCGGGGCTACACCTTC
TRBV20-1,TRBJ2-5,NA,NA,CSASTGWYQETQYF,TGCAGTGCTAGCACAGGGTGGTATCAAGAGACCCAGTACTTC
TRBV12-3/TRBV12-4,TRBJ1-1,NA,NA,CASSLSQGPGTEAFF,TGTGCCAGCAGTTTATCCCAGGGGCCGGGAACTGAAGCTTTCTTT
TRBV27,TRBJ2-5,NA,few,CASSKRSGIKTQYF,TGTGCCAGCAGCAAAAGGTCAGGGATAAAGACCCAGTACTTC
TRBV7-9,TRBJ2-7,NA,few,CASSLSYSYEQYF,TGTGCCAGCAGCTTGTCATACTCCTACGAGCAGTACTTC